The present entry profiles one T cell receptor beta chain with its context. The data are from a study of blood T cell repertoires in COVID-19. Method: immunoSEQ multiplex PCR; TCRdb's copy keeps in-frame clones and lacks some. The table records over 150,000 clones, around nine tenths of them present only once. The CDR3 totals 16 residues. Per the germline V gene, CDR1 is SNHLY and CDR2 is FYNNEI. Trimming took 2 bases from V and 6 from J; bases not matched to a gene: 6. The TCR originated in a woman in her sixties or seventies with COVID-19, enrolled during active disease. The sequencing input was peripheral blood. V is TRBV2 and J is TRBJ2-2, with 10 bases that match TRBD1. The DNA for the CDR3 is TGTGCCAGCAGTGAAATGACAGGGGGCGGCTCCGGGGAGCTGTTTTTT. Protein sequence: CASSEMTGGGSGELFF.